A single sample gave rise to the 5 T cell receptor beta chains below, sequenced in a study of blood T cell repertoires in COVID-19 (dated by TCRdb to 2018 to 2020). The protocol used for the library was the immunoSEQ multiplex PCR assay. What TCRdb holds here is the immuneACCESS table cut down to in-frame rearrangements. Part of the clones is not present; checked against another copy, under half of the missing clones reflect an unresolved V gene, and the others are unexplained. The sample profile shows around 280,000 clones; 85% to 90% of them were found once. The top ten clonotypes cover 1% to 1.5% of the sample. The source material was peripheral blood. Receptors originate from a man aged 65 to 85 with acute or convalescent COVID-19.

The CDR3 spells CATEGPPPVSTQYF. As DNA, the CDR3 is TGTGCCACCGAGGGCCCGCCGCCAGTCAGTACGCAGTATTTT. The chain is built from TRBV15 and TRBJ2-3, with TRBD2 as a possible D gene (5 bases). The length of the CDR3 is 14 residues. Germline CDR1 is LNHNV and CDR2 is YYDKDF (reference sequence). V lost 8 bases and J lost 8, with 20 bases in between.

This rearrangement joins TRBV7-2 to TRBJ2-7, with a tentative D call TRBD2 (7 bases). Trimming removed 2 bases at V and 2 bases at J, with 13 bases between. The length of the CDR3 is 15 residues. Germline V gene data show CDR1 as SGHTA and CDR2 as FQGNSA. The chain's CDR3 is CASSLLGGGPYEQYF. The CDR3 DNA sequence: TGTGCCAGCAGCTTATTGGGAGGGGGGCCCTACGAGCAGTACTTC.

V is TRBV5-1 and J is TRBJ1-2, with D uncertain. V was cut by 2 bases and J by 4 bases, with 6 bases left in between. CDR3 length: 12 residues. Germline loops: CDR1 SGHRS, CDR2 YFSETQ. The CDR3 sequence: CASSFESYGYTF. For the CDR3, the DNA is TGCGCCAGCAGCTTTGAGAGCTATGGCTACACCTTC.

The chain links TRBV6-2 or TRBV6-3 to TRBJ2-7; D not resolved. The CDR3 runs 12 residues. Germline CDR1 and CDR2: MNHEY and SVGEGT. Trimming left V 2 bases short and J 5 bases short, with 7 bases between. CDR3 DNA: TGTGCCAGCAGTTACCTAGGTCACGAGCAGTACTTC. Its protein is CASSYLGHEQYF.

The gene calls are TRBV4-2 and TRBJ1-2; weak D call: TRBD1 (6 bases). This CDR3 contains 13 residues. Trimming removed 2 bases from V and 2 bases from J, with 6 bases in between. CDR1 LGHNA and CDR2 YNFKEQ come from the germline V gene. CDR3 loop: CASSQTGNYGYTF. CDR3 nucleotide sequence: TGTGCCAGCAGCCAAACAGGGAACTATGGCTACACCTTC.